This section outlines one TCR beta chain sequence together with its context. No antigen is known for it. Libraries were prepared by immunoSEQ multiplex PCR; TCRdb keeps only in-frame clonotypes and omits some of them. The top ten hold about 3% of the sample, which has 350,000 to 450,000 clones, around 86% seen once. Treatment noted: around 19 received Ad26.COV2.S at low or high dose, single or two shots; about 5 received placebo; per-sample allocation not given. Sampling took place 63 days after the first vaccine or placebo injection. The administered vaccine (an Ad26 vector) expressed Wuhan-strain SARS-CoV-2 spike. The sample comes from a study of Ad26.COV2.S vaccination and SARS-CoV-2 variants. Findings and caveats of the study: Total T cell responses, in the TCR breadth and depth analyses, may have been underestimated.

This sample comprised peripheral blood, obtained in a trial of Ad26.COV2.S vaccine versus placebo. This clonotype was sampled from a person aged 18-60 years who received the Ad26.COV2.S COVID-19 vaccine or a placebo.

The CDR3 nucleotides read TGTGCCAGCAGCGTAGAGGGGGCCAGCTACAATGAGCAGTTCTTC. Translation: CASSVEGASYNEQFF. This chain uses TRBV9 with TRBJ2-1; 7 nucleotides agree with TRBD1. The CDR3 runs 15 residues. CDR1 SGDLS and CDR2 YYNGEE come from the germline V gene. The V and J ends lost 0 bases and 3 bases, in that order; junction bases with no gene match: 3. Full variable domain (missing parts from reference TRBV9 and TRBJ2-1): DSGVTQTPKHLITATGQRVTLRCSPRSGDLSVYWYQQSLDQGLQFLIQYYNGEERAKGNILERFSAQQFPDLHSELNLSSLELGDSALYFCASSVEGASYNEQFFGPGTRLTVL.